The present T cell receptor beta chain was sequenced within a study of T cell changes during pregnancy in multiple sclerosis. The ends lost 0 bases at V and 8 bases at J; junction bases unmatched: 6. Germline values: CDR1 SGHRS, CDR2 YFSETQ. The CDR3 runs 14 residues. Clones were read by immunoSEQ multiplex PCR, and TCRdb kept only the in-frame ones, dropping some. The data show approximately 47,000 clones, around 94% seen once. V usage is TRBV5-1 and J usage is TRBJ2-5; 8 bases map to TRBD2. The sample was CD4+ T cells from peripheral blood mononuclear cells, taken in the first trimester of pregnancy. This TCR derives from a female donor with multiple sclerosis, enrolled in a pregnancy study. The CDR3 spells CASSLAPGGETQYF. The CDR3 region has the DNA TGCGCCAGCAGCTTGGCCCCGGGGGGGGAAACCCAGTACTTC. Full variable domain (remainder filled in from reference TRBV5-1 and TRBJ2-5): KAGVTQTPRYLIKTRGQQVTLSCSPISGHRSVSWYQQTPGQGLQFLFEYFSETQRNKGNFPGRFSGRQFSNSRSEMNVSTLELGDSALYLCASSLAPGGETQYFGPGTRLLVL.